A single sample gave rise to the 20 T cell receptor beta chains below, sequenced in a study of early T cells in non-severe SARS-CoV-2 infection. TCRdb re-analysed the 5' RACE reads in MiXCR, keeping a single row per CDR3 protein. The repertoire consists of 45,000 to 75,000 distinct CDR3 sequences, with 10% to 15% occurring once and the leading ten covering approximately 4.8%. The sequenced sample was whole blood. The receptors stem from an adult who was a healthcare worker with PCR-confirmed SARS-CoV-2 infection or an uninfected control (not recorded which).

This clonotype was seen more than once but under ten times. The V call is TRBV20-1, the J call TRBJ1-6; TRBD1 matches at 8 bases. The CDR3 contains 14 residues. The V gene end was trimmed by 3 bases and the J gene end by 6 bases; junction bases not matched to a gene: 4. Germline V CDR1 and CDR2: DFQATT, SNEGSKA (reference sequence). CDR3 loop: CSARLDRGNSPLHF. The CDR3 DNA reads as TGCAGTGCTAGGCTCGACAGGGGTAATTCACCCCTCCACTTT.

This clonotype was seen many times. The chain links TRBV7-9 to TRBJ2-1, with TRBD2 identical over 10 bases. The CDR3 is made up of 18 amino acids. CDR1 is SEHNR and CDR2 is FQNEAQ in the germline V gene (reference sequence). Trimming took 5 bases from V and 6 from J; bases not matched to a gene: 16. The chain's CDR3 is CASSPRVSSGGFRNEQFF. The DNA for the CDR3 is TGTGCCAGCAGCCCTAGGGTGTCTAGCGGGGGCTTTCGCAATGAGCAGTTCTTC.

This clonotype was recorded a few times. This chain joins TRBV3-1 and TRBJ2-3; unclear D gene. The CDR3 is made up of 14 amino acids. Trimming took off 1 base at V and 1 base at J, with 6 bases between the two ends. CDR1 is LGHDT, CDR2 YNNKEL, per germline (reference sequence). The CDR3 DNA reads TGTGCCAGCAGCCAAGGCCATCGCACAGATACGCAGTATTTT. Encoded protein: CASSQGHRTDTQYF.

DNA for the CDR3: TGTGCCAGCAGCCCCCGATACTCAGTCTACCAAGAGACCCAGTACTTC. This gives the protein CASSPRYSVYQETQYF. The chain has TRBV2 and TRBJ2-5; D not resolved. V dropped 6 bases and J dropped 0 bases, with 17 bases sitting between them. Germline V gene sequence: CDR1 SNHLY, CDR2 FYNNEI. The CDR3 runs 16 residues.

This clonotype was seen only a few times. This chain joins TRBV7-2 and TRBJ2-2; D gene ambiguous. Per germline, CDR1 SGHTA and CDR2 FQGNSA. The CDR3 extends over 13 amino acids. Trimming pared 3 bases from V and 8 bases from J, leaving 10 bases between. CDR3 nucleotide sequence: TGTGCCAGCAGCTTTTTCGGAAGGGGGGAGCTGTTTTTT. The encoded protein is CASSFFGRGELFF.

The V call is TRBV12-3 or TRBV12-4, the J call TRBJ2-1; 11 bases line up with TRBD2. V lost 3 bases, J lost 10 bases, and 8 bases stayed unmatched. CDR3 size: 15 residues. CDR3 region: CASSLSSGGAQEQFF. In nucleotides, the CDR3 is TGTGCCAGCAGTTTGAGTAGCGGGGGGGCCCAGGAGCAGTTCTTC.

The rearrangement links TRBV7-6 to TRBJ2-7; D unresolved. CDR1 is SGHVS, CDR2 FNYEAQ, per germline. V was shortened by 1 base and J by 2 bases, with 3 bases between the two germline ends. The CDR3 loop spans 12 amino acids. This CDR3 is CASSLVAYEQYF. CDR3 nucleotide sequence: TGTGCCAGCAGCTTAGTCGCCTACGAGCAGTACTTC.

This clonotype was detected ten times or more. The V and J genes are TRBV5-1 and TRBJ2-1; TRBD2 matches 8 bases. The V gene's germline CDR1 is SGHRS and CDR2 YFSETQ. Germline trimming cut 3 bases from V and 0 bases from J; bases unmatched to any gene: 2. The CDR3 is 15 amino acids. In nucleotides, the CDR3 is TGCGCCAGCAGCTCGGGACTAGGCTCCTACAATGAGCAGTTCTTC. Its protein is CASSSGLGSYNEQFF.

This clonotype was recorded at least ten times. The chain recombines TRBV29-1 with TRBJ2-1; 8 nucleotides line up with TRBD2. V gave up 6 bases and J gave up 4 bases; unmatched junction bases: 11. Germline V lookup: CDR1 SQVTM, CDR2 ANQGSEA. The CDR3 loop spans 15 amino acids. CDR3 residues: CSVVTSGRLYNEQFF. CDR3 nucleotide sequence: TGCAGCGTAGTCACTAGCGGCCGACTTTACAATGAGCAGTTCTTC.

The rearrangement joins TRBV7-2 to TRBJ1-5; no definite D call. CDR3 length: 14 amino acids. V lost 5 bases, J lost 10 bases, and 18 bases lay in between. Germline V gene data show CDR1 as SGHTA and CDR2 as FQGNSA. The CDR3 sequence: CASSPDRGVQPQHF. The CDR3 DNA is TGTGCCAGCAGCCCAGATCGGGGAGTTCAACCCCAGCATTTT.

This clonotype was observed many times. The chain has TRBV19 and TRBJ2-3, with D maybe TRBD2 (6 bases). Germline V gene lookup returns CDR1 LNHDA and CDR2 SQIVND (reference sequence). V lost 1 base to trimming and J lost 6 bases, with 11 bases between them. This CDR3 spans 14 amino acids. The CDR3 sequence: CASSIVAGSDTQYF. CDR3 DNA: TGTGCCAGTAGTATAGTTGCGGGGTCGGATACGCAGTATTTT. The entire variable domain, with the rest obtained from reference TRBV19 and TRBJ2-3, is as follows: DGGITQSPKYLFRKEGQNVTLSCEQNLNHDAMYWYRQDPGQGLRLIYYSQIVNDFQKGDIAEGYSVSREKKESFPLTVTSAQKNPTAFYLCASSIVAGSDTQYFGPGTRLTVL.

This clonotype showed up just a few times. The gene calls are TRBV10-2 and TRBJ2-7; TRBD2 matches 7 bases. This CDR3 has 14 amino acids. The V gene end was trimmed by 8 bases and the J gene end by 6 bases; junction bases not matched to a gene: 13. Per germline, CDR1 WSHSY and CDR2 SAAADI. DNA of the CDR3: TGCGCCAGCGGAGAACTAGCGCTAGGCATCGAGCAGTACTTC. It specifies CASGELALGIEQYF.

This clonotype has a handful of counts. The chain has TRBV4-1 and TRBJ2-7, with D unclear. CDR3 size: 15 residues. Trimming stripped 0 bases from V and 1 base from J, with 10 bases between. Germline V gives CDR1 MGHRA, CDR2 YSYEKL. Written as DNA, the CDR3 is TGCGCCAGCAGCCAAGAAGTCGTCCGTTCCTACGAGCAGTACTTC. Translation: CASSQEVVRSYEQYF.

This clonotype occurred a few times. The chain has TRBV12-3 or TRBV12-4 and TRBJ1-1, with 7 bases identical to TRBD1. The CDR3 is made up of 13 amino acids. The V and J ends lost 5 bases and 6 bases, in that order; junction bases with no gene match: 6. This CDR3 reads CASSPQGGAEAFF. CDR3 bases: TGTGCCAGCAGTCCCCAGGGGGGGGCTGAAGCTTTCTTT.

The sample holds many counts of this clonotype. V is TRBV6-1 and J is TRBJ2-7; D ambiguous. The germline CDR1 and CDR2 sequences are MNHNS and SASEGT. The CDR3 has 13 amino acids. Trimming removed 9 bases at V and 0 bases at J, with 12 bases between. The CDR3 protein is CASTIEASYEQYF. The DNA of the CDR3 is TGTGCCAGTACTATAGAAGCCTCCTACGAGCAGTACTTC.

This clonotype was picked up a small number of times. V gene TRBV28 combines with J gene TRBJ2-3; 10 bases align to TRBD2. Germline V CDR1 and CDR2: MDHEN, SYDVKM. Germline trimming cut 6 bases from V and 7 bases from J; bases unmatched to any gene: 10. The CDR3 contains 15 residues. Here the CDR3 reads CASSLSGRAGNTQYF. The CDR3 nucleotides are TGTGCCAGCAGCCTCAGCGGGAGGGCCGGGAATACGCAGTATTTT.

Concerning this clonotype itself: A much larger clone sits a single nucleotide away, making a read error possible. This chain's CDR3 is CARSVAAGGIGGDTQYF. In DNA form, the CDR3 reads TGTGCCCGCAGCGTAGCCGCTGGAGGGATCGGTGGAGATACGCAGTATTTT. The gene calls are TRBV9 and TRBJ2-3; tentatively, D is TRBD2 (6 bases). Germline V gene lookup returns CDR1 SGDLS and CDR2 YYNGEE. The CDR3 spans 17 residues.

This clonotype was observed many times. The rearrangement uses TRBV7-6 and TRBJ1-3, with 8 bases aligning to TRBD1. CDR3 length: 17 amino acids. In germline, CDR1 is SGHVS, CDR2 FNYEAQ. V lost 0 bases and J lost 4; bases outside the gene matches: 8. DNA for the CDR3: TGTGCCAGCAGCTTAGCCGGGACAGGCTTATACGGAAACACCATATATTTT. It translates to CASSLAGTGLYGNTIYF.

This clonotype appeared once. The chain employs TRBV12-3 or TRBV12-4 and TRBJ2-6; the D is unclear. This CDR3 has 16 residues. Trimming shortened V by 3 bases and J by 3 bases, and 12 bases separated the two germline ends. Here the CDR3 reads CASSFTGLLGANVLTF. DNA for the CDR3: TGTGCCAGCAGTTTTACTGGGCTGCTTGGGGCCAACGTCCTGACTTTC.

This clonotype was found a few times. This sequence joins TRBV4-1 and TRBJ1-4; D remains ambiguous. The CDR3 covers 15 residues. CDR1 MGHRA and CDR2 YSYEKL come from the germline V gene. V was cut by 0 bases and J by 8 bases, with 13 bases left in between. CDR3 sequence (DNA): TGCGCCAGCAGCCAAGATTTCCGGGGATGGGAAAAACTGTTTTTT. Translating gives CASSQDFRGWEKLFF.